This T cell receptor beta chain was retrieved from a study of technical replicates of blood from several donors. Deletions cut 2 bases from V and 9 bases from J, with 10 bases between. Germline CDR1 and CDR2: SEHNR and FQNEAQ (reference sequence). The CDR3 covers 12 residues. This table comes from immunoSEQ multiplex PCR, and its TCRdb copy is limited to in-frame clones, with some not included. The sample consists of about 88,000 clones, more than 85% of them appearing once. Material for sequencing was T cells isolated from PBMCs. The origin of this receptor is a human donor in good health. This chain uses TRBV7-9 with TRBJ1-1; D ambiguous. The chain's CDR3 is CASSLTMGQAFF. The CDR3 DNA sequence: TGTGCCAGCAGCTTAACGATGGGCCAAGCTTTCTTT.